These T cell receptor beta chains were read from a single sample in a study of blood T cell repertoires in COVID-19. The data were produced by immunoSEQ multiplex PCR, yet TCRdb's version contains in-frame clones alone and is incomplete. Of roughly 250,000 clones in the sample, approximately 85% were seen once. Sequenced: PBMCs or T cells enriched from blood (not recorded which). All receptors come from a woman aged 25 to 45 who had recovered from COVID-19. Both conserved end residues are part of each CDR3. Fields, in order: V gene, CDR3 length, CDR3 protein.

TRBV19	15	CASSPLTGGNQPQHF
TRBV6-5	16	CASSSPGGDPTYEQYF
TRBV7-9	12	CASSHSNQPQHF
TRBV15	13	CATGQVMGYGYTF
TRBV18	15	CASSPGHRANEPQHF
TRBV15	17	CATSRTRDRGFNQPQHF
TRBV19	14	CASSILDTGGEQYF
TRBV5-4	16	CASSPGGGEINYGYTF
TRBV28	19	CASSSRLSRDRGSYEKLFF
TRBV3-1/TRBV3-2	14	CASSPGQGPYEQYF
TRBV2	14	CASRGQDSGNTIYF
TRBV10-2	16	CASRERQGASGNTIYF
TRBV13	12	CASSTMNTEAFF
TRBV4-2	15	CASSQVGTEQETQYF
TRBV7-9	15	CASSSFQGPLNEQYF
TRBV29-1	12	CSVSQGKTEAFF
TRBV18	13	CASSAGDLRELFF
TRBV21-1	16	CASSPGTGGAVYGYTF
TRBV5-1	14	CASSFRGTSYEQYF
TRBV4-1	16	CASSQEGRGGQDTQYF
TRBV7-9	11	CASSSSGPQHF
TRBV7-6	14	CASSSGLLTGELFF
TRBV10-3	14	CASQPRDSQETQYF
TRBV20-1	14	CSASGSGEFYEQYF
TRBV5-1	17	CASSLNPRGQNTGELFF
TRBV2	15	CASSELGIYQETQYF
TRBV20-1	11	CSASDPGGYTF
TRBV29-1	13	CSADRDRSDTQYF
TRBV5-1	15	CASSRPFGGRNEQFF